Given below is one TCR beta chain in context. No cognate antigen has been identified for it. Gene names, together with germline sequences, are murine for this receptor. Read data end 1 residue before the CDR3 end; the end is taken from the germline J gene. Library construction relied on the immunoSEQ multiplex PCR assay. Adaptive Biotechnologies performed TCRbeta CDR3 sequencing at survey depth and reported CDR3 sequences, V/J genes, productive frequency, and template counts. TCR beta CDR3 regions were amplified from genomic DNA instead of RNA. Per the authors' processing: Jensen-Shannon divergence was used to quantify pairwise repertoire overlap between tissues, with a value of 1 meaning complete divergence and a value of 0 meaning identical repertoires. Tissues were grouped by single-linkage agglomerative hierarchical clustering of pairwise JSD values, and the clustering results were shown as dendrograms. All patient samples were analyzed with GLIPH2 using simulation_depth 1000, kmer_min_depth 3 and cdr3_length_cutoff 8, and only groups containing more than two unique CDR3s were kept. A standardized tissue-overlap score was calculated by extrapolating Jaccard GLIPH-group overlap across patients to a standard repertoire size of 1000 clones. Linear mixed-effect models, with tissue included as a fixed effect and individual included as a random effect, were used to assess associations of diversity with clinical or experimental variables. TCRdb obtained this table from immuneACCESS and retained in-frame rearrangements with V and J assigned. These tables miss some clones; where compared with another copy, unresolved V genes account for less than half of the shortfall, and the remainder is unexplained. The V and J calls and clone size are taken from that table; D and trimming were inferred from the DNA. In all, the sample holds some 48,000 clones, and roughly four fifths of those were seen once. About 0.71% of the sample goes to the ten largest clones.

The sample originates from a study of tissue T cells after allogeneic stem cell transplantation (dated by TCRdb to between 2021 and 2022). Background on the whole study: TCR beta repertoires were profiled across many tissues obtained from research autopsies of patients with and without GVHD, as well as in mouse models of GVHD. The human arm was a prospective observational study without blinding or randomization. Here is what the overall study found, with its caveats: Within patients, how anatomically similar tissues were was a major factor shaping TCR repertoire composition, regardless of disease or transplant status. In both patients and mice, T cells from blood and spleen covered only a limited part of the TCR repertoire found in tissues. Not many T cell clones showed up in more than one patient, yet clustering based on motifs uncovered repertoire signatures that were shared across patients in a tissue-specific way. Which tissue TCRs were alloreactive or antigen-specific was not determined in the study, and some of the clones might have been host cells that persisted. The patient cohort was small and clinically heterogeneous, and sampling depth was acknowledged as a limitation.

The CDR3, from cysteine to phenylalanine, totals 16 residues. The DNA has 45 bases, all within the CDR3, and is read from base 1. CDR1 KGHTA and CDR2 FQNQQP are derived from the germline V gene. What was sequenced was sorted cells pooled from one or two spleens. The chain is assembled from TRBV23 and TRBJ2-4. The origin of this receptor is a pool of C57BL/6 mice in good health. The CDR3 in this case is CSSSQSPGSSQNTLYF. The CDR3 bases that were read are TGCTCCAGCAGTCAATCGCCGGGGTCTAGTCAAAACACCTTGTAC.